This T cell receptor (beta chain) is from a study of Tregs in tolerant kidney transplant recipients. The nonmyeloablative bone marrow transplants came from related graft donors, with transient mixed chimerism. The CDR3 sequence is 12 residues long. In germline, CDR1 is LNHDA, CDR2 SQIVND (reference sequence). J lost 4 bases, V lost 10 bases, and 4 bases had no gene match. Produced via immunoSEQ multiplex PCR; TCRdb's table is partial and in-frame only. Here the sample spans about 50,000 clones, roughly 87% being singletons. This receptor was identified in a human patient who received a combined kidney and bone marrow transplant. Some T cells may be graft donor cells. This chain links TRBV19 with TRBJ2-7; TRBD1 matches 10 bases. The source was CD8+ T cells from blood (PBMCs), collected 12 months after the transplant. The CDR3 region has the DNA TGTGCCACCGGACAGGGGGGTTACGAGCAGTACTTC. Its protein product is CATGQGGYEQYF. The full variable domain, completed using reference TRBV19 and TRBJ2-7, is DGGITQSPKYLFRKEGQNVTLSCEQNLNHDAMYWYRQDPGQGLRLIYYSQIVNDFQKGDIAEGYSVSREKKESFPLTVTSAQKNPTAFYLCATGQGGYEQYFGPGTRLTVT.